This TCR beta chain was recorded in a study of T cells after yellow fever vaccination. MiXCR, applied by TCRdb to the 5' RACE reads, yields one record per CDR3 protein. The sample consists of 60,000 to 85,000 distinct CDR3 sequences, roughly 6.9% of them appearing once. The V and J ends lost 5 bases and 8 bases respectively, with 19 bases between them. Germline-derived CDR1 and CDR2 are MNHNS and SASEGT. The CDR3 is 16 residues long. This clonotype occurred a few times. Specimen: CD8+ T cells sorted from PBMCs, collected about 5 days after the first yellow fever vaccination. The receptor comes from a man aged 18 to 35 who received the YFV17D yellow fever vaccine. The gene calls are TRBV6-1 and TRBJ1-6; perhaps TRBD1 as D (5 bases). The CDR3 nucleotides are TGTGCCAGCAGTCAAACCGGGACCCGCTACGATTCACCCCTCCACTTT. Its translation is CASSQTGTRYDSPLHF.